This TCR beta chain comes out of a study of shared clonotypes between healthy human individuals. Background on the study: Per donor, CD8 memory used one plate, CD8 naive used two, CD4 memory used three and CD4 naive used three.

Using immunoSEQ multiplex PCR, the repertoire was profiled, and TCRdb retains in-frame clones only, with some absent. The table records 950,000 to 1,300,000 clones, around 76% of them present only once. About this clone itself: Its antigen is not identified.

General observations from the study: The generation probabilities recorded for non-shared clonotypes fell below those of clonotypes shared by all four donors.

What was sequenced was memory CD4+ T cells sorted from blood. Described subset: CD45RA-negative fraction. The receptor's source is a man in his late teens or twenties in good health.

The CDR3, as DNA: TGTGCCAGCAGTTTCCGACGGGGTAATTCACCCCTCCACTTT. Its protein is CASSFRRGNSPLHF. The rearrangement uses TRBV6-5 and TRBJ1-6; D uncertain. The CDR3 runs 14 residues. V was shortened by 4 bases and J by 6 bases, with 10 bases between the two germline ends. Germline assignment: CDR1 MNHEY and CDR2 SVGAGI.